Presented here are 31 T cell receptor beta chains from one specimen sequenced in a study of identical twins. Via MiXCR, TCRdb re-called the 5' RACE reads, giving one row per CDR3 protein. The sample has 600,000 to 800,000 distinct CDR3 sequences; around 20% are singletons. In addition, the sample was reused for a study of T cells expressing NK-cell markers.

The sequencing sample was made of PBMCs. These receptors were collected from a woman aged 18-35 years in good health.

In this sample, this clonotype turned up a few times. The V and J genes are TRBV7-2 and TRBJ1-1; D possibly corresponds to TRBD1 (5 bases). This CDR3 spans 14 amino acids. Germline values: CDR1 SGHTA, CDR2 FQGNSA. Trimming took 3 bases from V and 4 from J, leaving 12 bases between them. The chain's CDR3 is CASSFRQGVTEAFF. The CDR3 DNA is TGTGCCAGCAGCTTCAGGCAGGGAGTCACTGAAGCTTTCTTT.

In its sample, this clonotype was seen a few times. CDR3 region: CASSWETGVNTEAFF. CDR3 nucleotides: TGCGCCAGCAGCTGGGAGACAGGGGTGAACACTGAAGCTTTCTTT. V is TRBV5-1 and J is TRBJ1-1; the match to TRBD1 covers 8 bases. The CDR3 consists of 15 residues. J lost 0 bases, V lost 3 bases, and 4 bases had no gene match. The germline gives CDR1 SGHRS, CDR2 YFSETQ. The whole variable domain, remainder taken from reference TRBV5-1 and TRBJ1-1, is KAGVTQTPRYLIKTRGQQVTLSCSPISGHRSVSWYQQTPGQGLQFLFEYFSETQRNKGNFPGRFSGRQFSNSRSEMNVSTLELGDSALYLCASSWETGVNTEAFFGQGTRLTVV.

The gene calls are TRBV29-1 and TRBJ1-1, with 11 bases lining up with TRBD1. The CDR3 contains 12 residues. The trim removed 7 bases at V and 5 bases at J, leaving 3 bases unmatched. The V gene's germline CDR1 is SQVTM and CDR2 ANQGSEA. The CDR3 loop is CSAGQGETEAFF. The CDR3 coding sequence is TGCAGCGCGGGACAGGGGGAGACTGAAGCTTTCTTT.

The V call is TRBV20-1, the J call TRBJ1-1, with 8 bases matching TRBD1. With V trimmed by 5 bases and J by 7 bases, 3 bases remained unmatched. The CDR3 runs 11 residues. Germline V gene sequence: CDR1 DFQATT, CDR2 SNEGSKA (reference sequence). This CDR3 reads CSAGTGYEAFF. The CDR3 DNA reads TGCAGTGCTGGGACAGGATATGAAGCTTTCTTT.

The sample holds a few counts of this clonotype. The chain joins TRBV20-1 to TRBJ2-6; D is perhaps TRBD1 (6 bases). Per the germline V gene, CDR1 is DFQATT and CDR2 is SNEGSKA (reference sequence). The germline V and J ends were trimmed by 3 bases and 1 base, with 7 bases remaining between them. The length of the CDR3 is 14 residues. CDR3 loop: CSASQGSGANVLTF. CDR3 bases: TGCAGTGCTAGTCAGGGGTCTGGGGCCAACGTCCTGACTTTC.

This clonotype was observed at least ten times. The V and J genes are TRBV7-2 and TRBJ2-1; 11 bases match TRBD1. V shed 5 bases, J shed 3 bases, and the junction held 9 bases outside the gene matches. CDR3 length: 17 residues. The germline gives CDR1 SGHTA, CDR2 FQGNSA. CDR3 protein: CASSARVGTGGYNEQFF. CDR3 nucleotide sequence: TGTGCCAGCAGCGCCCGAGTCGGGACAGGGGGCTACAATGAGCAGTTCTTC.

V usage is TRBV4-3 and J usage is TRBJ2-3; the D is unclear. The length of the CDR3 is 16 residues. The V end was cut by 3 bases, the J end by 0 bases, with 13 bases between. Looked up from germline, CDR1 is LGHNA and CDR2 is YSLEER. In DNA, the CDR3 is TGCGCCAGCAGCCAGTCCTCGAGTACTAGCACAGATACGCAGTATTTT. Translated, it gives CASSQSSSTSTDTQYF.

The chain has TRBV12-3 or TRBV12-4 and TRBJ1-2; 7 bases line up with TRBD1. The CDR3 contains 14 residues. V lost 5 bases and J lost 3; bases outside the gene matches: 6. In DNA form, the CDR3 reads TGTGCCAGCAGTACACAGGGGTTTGACTATGGCTACACCTTC. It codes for CASSTQGFDYGYTF.

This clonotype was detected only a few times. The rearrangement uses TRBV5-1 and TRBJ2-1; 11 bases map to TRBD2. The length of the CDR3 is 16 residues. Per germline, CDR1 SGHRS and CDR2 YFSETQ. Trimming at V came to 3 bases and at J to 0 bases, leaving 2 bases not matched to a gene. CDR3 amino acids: CASSSLAGGSYNEQFF. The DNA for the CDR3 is TGCGCCAGCAGCTCCCTAGCGGGGGGCTCCTACAATGAGCAGTTCTTC. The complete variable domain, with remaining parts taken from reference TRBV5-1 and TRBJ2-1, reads KAGVTQTPRYLIKTRGQQVTLSCSPISGHRSVSWYQQTPGQGLQFLFEYFSETQRNKGNFPGRFSGRQFSNSRSEMNVSTLELGDSALYLCASSSLAGGSYNEQFFGPGTRLTVL.

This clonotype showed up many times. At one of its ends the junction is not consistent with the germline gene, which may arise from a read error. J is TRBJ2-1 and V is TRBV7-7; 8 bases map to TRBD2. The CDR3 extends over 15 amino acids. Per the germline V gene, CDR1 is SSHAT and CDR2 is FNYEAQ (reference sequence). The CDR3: CASSLETGGYNEQFF. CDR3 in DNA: TGTGCTAGCAGCTTAGAGACGGGGGGGTACAATGAGCAGTTCTTC.

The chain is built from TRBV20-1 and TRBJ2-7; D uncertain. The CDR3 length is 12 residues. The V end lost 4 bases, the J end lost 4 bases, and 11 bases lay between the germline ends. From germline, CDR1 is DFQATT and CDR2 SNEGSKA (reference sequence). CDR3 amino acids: CSAIDLQYEQYF. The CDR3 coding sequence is TGCAGTGCTATAGATTTACAGTACGAGCAGTACTTC.

As DNA, the CDR3 is TGTGCCAGCAGTGAAGGAGGGGCGGGAGGCCCCTACGAGCAGTACTTC. This translates into CASSEGGAGGPYEQYF. The chain couples TRBV2 to TRBJ2-7; 8 nucleotides match TRBD2. The germline V gene has CDR1 SNHLY and CDR2 FYNNEI. With V trimmed by 1 base and J by 2 bases, 7 bases remained unmatched. The CDR3 sequence is 16 residues long. The full variable domain, rest sourced from reference TRBV2 and TRBJ2-7, is EPEVTQTPSHQVTQMGQEVILRCVPISNHLYFYWYRQILGQKVEFLVSFYNNEISEKSEIFDDQFSVERPDGSNFTLKIRSTKLEDSAMYFCASSEGGAGGPYEQYFGPGTRLTVT.

For the CDR3, the DNA is TGTGCCGGGTCGAGGGGACCCAATCAAGAGACCCAGTACTTC. This codes for CAGSRGPNQETQYF. The chain carries TRBV2 and TRBJ2-5; D tentatively fits TRBD1 or TRBD2 (5 bases each). The germline V and J ends were trimmed by 11 bases and 2 bases, with 18 bases remaining between them. Germline lookup yields CDR1 SNHLY and CDR2 FYNNEI. The CDR3 is 14 residues long. The entire variable domain, with the rest obtained from reference TRBV2 and TRBJ2-5, is as follows: EPEVTQTPSHQVTQMGQEVILRCVPISNHLYFYWYRQILGQKVEFLVSFYNNEISEKSEIFDDQFSVERPDGSNFTLKIRSTKLEDSAMYFCAGSRGPNQETQYFGPGTRLLVL.

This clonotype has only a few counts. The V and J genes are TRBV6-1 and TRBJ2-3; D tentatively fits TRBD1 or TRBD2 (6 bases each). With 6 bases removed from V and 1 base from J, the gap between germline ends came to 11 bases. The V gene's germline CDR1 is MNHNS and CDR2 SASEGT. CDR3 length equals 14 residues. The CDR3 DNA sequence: TGTGCCAGCAGGCCTAGGGGGGGCACAGATACGCAGTATTTT. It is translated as CASRPRGGTDTQYF.

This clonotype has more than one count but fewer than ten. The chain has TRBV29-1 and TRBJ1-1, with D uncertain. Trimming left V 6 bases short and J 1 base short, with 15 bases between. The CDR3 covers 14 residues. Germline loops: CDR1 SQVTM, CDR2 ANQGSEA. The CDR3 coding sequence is TGCAGCGTCTCCTCTGGTTCGGCGAACACTGAAGCTTTCTTT. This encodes CSVSSGSANTEAFF.

CDR3 protein: CASSPTVGREGPDTQYF. CDR3 sequence (DNA): TGTGCCAGCAGCCCCACCGTCGGAAGAGAAGGACCAGATACGCAGTATTTT. This chain uses TRBV6-2 or TRBV6-3 with TRBJ2-3; D call uncertain. Germline CDR1 reads MNHEY; CDR2 reads SVGEGT. The ends were cut back, 6 bases at V and 4 bases at J, with 23 bases in the middle. The CDR3 loop spans 17 amino acids.

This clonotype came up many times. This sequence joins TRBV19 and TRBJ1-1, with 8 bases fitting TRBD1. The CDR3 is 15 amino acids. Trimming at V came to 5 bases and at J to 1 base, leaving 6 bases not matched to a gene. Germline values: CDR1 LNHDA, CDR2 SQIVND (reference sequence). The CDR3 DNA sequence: TGTGCCAGTAGTCCAACCGGGACAGGGAACACTGAAGCTTTCTTT. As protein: CASSPTGTGNTEAFF. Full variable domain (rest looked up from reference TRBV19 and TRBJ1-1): DGGITQSPKYLFRKEGQNVTLSCEQNLNHDAMYWYRQDPGQGLRLIYYSQIVNDFQKGDIAEGYSVSREKKESFPLTVTSAQKNPTAFYLCASSPTGTGNTEAFFGQGTRLTVV.

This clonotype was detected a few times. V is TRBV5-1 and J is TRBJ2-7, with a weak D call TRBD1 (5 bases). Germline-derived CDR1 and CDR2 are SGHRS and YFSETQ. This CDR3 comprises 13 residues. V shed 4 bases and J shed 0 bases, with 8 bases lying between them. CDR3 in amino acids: CASSMGPSYEQYF. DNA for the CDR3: TGCGCCAGCAGCATGGGGCCCTCCTACGAGCAGTACTTC.

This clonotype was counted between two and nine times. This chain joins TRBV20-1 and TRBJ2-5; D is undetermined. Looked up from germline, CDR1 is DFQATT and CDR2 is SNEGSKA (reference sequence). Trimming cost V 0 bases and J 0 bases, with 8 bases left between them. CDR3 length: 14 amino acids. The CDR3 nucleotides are TGCAGTGCTAGAGATTGGAACGACCAAGAGACCCAGTACTTC. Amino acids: CSARDWNDQETQYF.

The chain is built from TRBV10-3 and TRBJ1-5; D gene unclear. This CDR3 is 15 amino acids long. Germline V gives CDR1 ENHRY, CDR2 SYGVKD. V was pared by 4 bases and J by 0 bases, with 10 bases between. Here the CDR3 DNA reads TGTGCCATCAGTGCCGTTGACGGTAGCAATCAGCCCCAGCATTTT. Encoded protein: CAISAVDGSNQPQHF.

The chain's CDR3 is CSVGRGMNTEAFF. CDR3 DNA: TGCAGCGTTGGAAGGGGCATGAACACTGAAGCTTTCTTT. The rearrangement joins TRBV29-1 to TRBJ1-1; a weak D match, TRBD1 (5 bases). The CDR3 consists of 13 residues. Trimming took off 4 bases at V and 0 bases at J, with 9 bases between the two ends. CDR1 is SQVTM, CDR2 ANQGSEA, per germline.

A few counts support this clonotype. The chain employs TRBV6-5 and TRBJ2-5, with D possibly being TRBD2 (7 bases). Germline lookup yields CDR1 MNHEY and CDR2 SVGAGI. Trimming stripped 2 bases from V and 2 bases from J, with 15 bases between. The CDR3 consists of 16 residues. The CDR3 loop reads CASSYGGGGVQETQYF. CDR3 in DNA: TGTGCCAGCAGTTACGGCGGGGGCGGGGTTCAAGAGACCCAGTACTTC.

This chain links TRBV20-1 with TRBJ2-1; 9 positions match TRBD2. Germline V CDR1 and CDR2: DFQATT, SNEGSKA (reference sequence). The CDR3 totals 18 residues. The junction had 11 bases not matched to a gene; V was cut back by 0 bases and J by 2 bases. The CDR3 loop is CSARDDGAAGGAYNEQFF. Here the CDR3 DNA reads TGCAGTGCTAGAGATGATGGTGCAGCGGGAGGTGCCTACAATGAGCAGTTCTTC.

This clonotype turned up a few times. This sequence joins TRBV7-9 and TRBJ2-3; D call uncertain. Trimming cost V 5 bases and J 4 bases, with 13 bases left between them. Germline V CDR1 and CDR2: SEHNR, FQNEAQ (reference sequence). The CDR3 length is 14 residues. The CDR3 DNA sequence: TGTGCCAGCAGCCAAGTGCGGAGCGCAGATACGCAGTATTTT. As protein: CASSQVRSADTQYF. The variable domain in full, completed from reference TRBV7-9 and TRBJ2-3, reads DTGVSQNPRHKITKRGQNVTFRCDPISEHNRLYWYRQTLGQGPEFLTYFQNEAQLEKSRLLSDRFSAERPKGSFSTLEIQRTEQGDSAMYLCASSQVRSADTQYFGPGTRLTVL.

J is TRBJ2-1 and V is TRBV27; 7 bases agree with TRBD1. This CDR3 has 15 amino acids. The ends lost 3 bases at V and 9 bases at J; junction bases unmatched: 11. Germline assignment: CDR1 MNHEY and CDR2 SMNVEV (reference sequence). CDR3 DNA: TGTGCCAGCAGTTTTTTCGTGACAGGGAATACTGAGCAGTTCTTC. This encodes CASSFFVTGNTEQFF.

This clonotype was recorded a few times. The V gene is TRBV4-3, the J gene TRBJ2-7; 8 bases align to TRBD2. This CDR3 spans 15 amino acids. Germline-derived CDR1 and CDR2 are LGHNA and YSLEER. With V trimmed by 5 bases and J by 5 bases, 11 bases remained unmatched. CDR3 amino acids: CASSSGLASSDEQYF. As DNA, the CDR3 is TGCGCCAGCAGCTCTGGACTAGCTTCGTCCGACGAGCAGTACTTC.

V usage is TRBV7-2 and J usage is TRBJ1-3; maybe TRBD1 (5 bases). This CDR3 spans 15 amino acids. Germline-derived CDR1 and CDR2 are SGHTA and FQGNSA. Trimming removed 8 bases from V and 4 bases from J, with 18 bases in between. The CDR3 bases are TGTGCCAGCGGCCCTGGGGCCCGCTGGGGAAACACCATATATTTT. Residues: CASGPGARWGNTIYF.

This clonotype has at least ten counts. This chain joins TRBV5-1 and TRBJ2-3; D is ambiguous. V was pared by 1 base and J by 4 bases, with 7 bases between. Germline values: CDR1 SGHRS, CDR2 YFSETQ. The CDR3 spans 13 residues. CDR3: CASSLYSADTQYF. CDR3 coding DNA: TGCGCCAGCAGCTTGTACTCCGCAGATACGCAGTATTTT. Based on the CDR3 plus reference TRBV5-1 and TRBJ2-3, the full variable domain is KAGVTQTPRYLIKTRGQQVTLSCSPISGHRSVSWYQQTPGQGLQFLFEYFSETQRNKGNFPGRFSGRQFSNSRSEMNVSTLELGDSALYLCASSLYSADTQYFGPGTRLTVL.

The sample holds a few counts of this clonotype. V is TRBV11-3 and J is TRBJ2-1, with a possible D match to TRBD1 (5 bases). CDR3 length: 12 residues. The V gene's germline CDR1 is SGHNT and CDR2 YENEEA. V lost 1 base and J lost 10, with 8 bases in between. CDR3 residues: CASSLVWGEQFF. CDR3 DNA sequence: TGTGCCAGCAGCTTAGTTTGGGGCGAGCAGTTCTTC.

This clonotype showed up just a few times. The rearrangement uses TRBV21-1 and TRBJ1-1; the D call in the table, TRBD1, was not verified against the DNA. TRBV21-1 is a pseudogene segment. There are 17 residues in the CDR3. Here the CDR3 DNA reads TGTGCCAGCAGCAGGTGGATCCCGGGACAGGGGAACACTGAAGCTTTCTTT. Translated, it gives CASSRWIPGQGNTEAFF.

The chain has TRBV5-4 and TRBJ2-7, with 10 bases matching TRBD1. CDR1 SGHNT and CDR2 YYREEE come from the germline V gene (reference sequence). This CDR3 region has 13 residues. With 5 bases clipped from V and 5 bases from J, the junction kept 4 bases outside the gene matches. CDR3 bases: TGTGCCAGCAGACGACAGGGGGCGGACGAGCAGTACTTC. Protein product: CASRRQGADEQYF. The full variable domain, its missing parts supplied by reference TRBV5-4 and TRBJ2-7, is ETGVTQSPTHLIKTRGQQVTLRCSSQSGHNTVSWYQQALGQGPQFIFQYYREEENGRGNFPPRFSGLQFPNYSSELNVNALELDDSALYLCASRRQGADEQYFGPGTRLTVT.